A single sample is the source of the 9 T cell receptor beta chains below, sequenced in a study of cytomegalovirus exposure and HLA in healthy donors. In the PCR, 60 Vbeta and 13 Jbeta primers were used. The table came from immunoSEQ multiplex PCR; TCRdb's copy has only in-frame clones and leaves some out. In the table there are 160,000 or so clones, around 81% of which are singletons. The material sequenced was PBMCs. The receptors were gathered from a woman between 35 and 50 years old in good health and CMV-seronegative.

There are a few counts of this clone. The CDR3 bases are TGTGCCAGCAACTTGCGACAGGGATCTGGAAACACCATATATTTT. Protein product: CASNLRQGSGNTIYF. The V call is TRBV2, the J call TRBJ1-3; 7 bases are shared with TRBD1. Germline loops: CDR1 SNHLY, CDR2 FYNNEI. Trimming took 7 bases from V and 1 from J; bases not matched to a gene: 7. The CDR3 is 15 amino acids.

The V gene is TRBV4-2, the J gene TRBJ1-1; 9 bases agree with TRBD1. Germline V lookup: CDR1 LGHNA, CDR2 YNFKEQ. Unmatched junction bases numbered 8, after V lost 4 bases and J lost 2 bases. CDR3 length equals 16 residues. CDR3: CASSRGPGQGNTEAFF. The CDR3 DNA reads TGTGCCAGCAGCCGAGGACCGGGACAGGGTAACACTGAAGCTTTCTTT.

The V and J genes are TRBV29-1 and TRBJ2-5; 8 positions agree with TRBD2. CDR3 size: 15 residues. Germline V gene lookup returns CDR1 SQVTM and CDR2 ANQGSEA. V lost 6 bases and J lost 2; bases outside the gene matches: 11. In nucleotides, the CDR3 is TGCAGCGTGGGAAATAGCGGGACCCGTCAAGAGACCCAGTACTTC. Amino acid sequence: CSVGNSGTRQETQYF.

V is TRBV27 and J is TRBJ2-3, with a tentative D call TRBD1 (6 bases). Trimming left V 5 bases short and J 1 base short, with 13 bases between. The CDR3 sequence is 15 residues long. The germline CDR1 and CDR2 sequences are MNHEY and SMNVEV (reference sequence). The chain's CDR3 is CASSPRTARTDTQYF. In DNA form, the CDR3 reads TGTGCCAGCAGTCCCAGGACAGCTCGCACAGATACGCAGTATTTT.

The chain joins TRBV28 to TRBJ2-7; possible D gene TRBD2, 6 bases. The CDR3 is 15 amino acids. Looked up from germline, CDR1 is MDHEN and CDR2 is SYDVKM. V shed 5 bases and J shed 3 bases, with 17 bases lying between them. Here the CDR3 reads CASSQPAREDYEQYF. The CDR3 nucleotides read TGTGCCAGCAGTCAGCCTGCTAGGGAGGACTACGAGCAGTACTTC.

A single count supports this clone. J is TRBJ1-3 and V is TRBV28, with D perhaps TRBD1 (5 bases). Germline assignment: CDR1 MDHEN and CDR2 SYDVKM. The V and J ends lost 2 bases and 0 bases respectively, with 17 bases between them. The CDR3 runs 18 residues. CDR3 nucleotide sequence: TGTGCCAGCAGTTTAAGGGGCTGGGAGGGGAGCTCTGGAAACACCATATATTTT. Translating it yields CASSLRGWEGSSGNTIYF.

The chain links TRBV6-1 to TRBJ2-7; D not certain. Trimming took off 8 bases at V and 5 bases at J, with 16 bases between the two ends. This CDR3 is 13 amino acids long. Germline V lookup: CDR1 MNHNS, CDR2 SASEGT. The CDR3 region is CASRLPKSHEQYF. The CDR3 region has the DNA TGTGCCAGCCGCCTTCCTAAATCCCACGAGCAGTACTTC.

The chain joins TRBV2 to TRBJ1-1; D unresolved. V lost 4 bases to trimming and J lost 3 bases, with 9 bases between them. Germline values: CDR1 SNHLY, CDR2 FYNNEI. The length of the CDR3 is 13 residues. The CDR3 reads CASSVPGHTEAFF. Written as DNA, the CDR3 is TGTGCCAGCAGTGTGCCCGGTCACACTGAAGCTTTCTTT.

This chain links TRBV15 with TRBJ2-3; TRBD1 matches 8 bases. Germline values: CDR1 LNHNV, CDR2 YYDKDF (reference sequence). V trimming: 1 base; J trimming: 4 bases; junction bases outside the gene matches: 7. The CDR3 has 16 amino acids. In nucleotides, the CDR3 is TGTGCCACCAGCAGAGTACCAGGGGGCAACTCAGATACGCAGTATTTT. This codes for CATSRVPGGNSDTQYF.